The 11 T cell receptor beta chains presented below share a single source sample, sequenced in a study of T cells after posttransplantation cyclophosphamide. TCRdb's copy holds only in-frame clones and misses some; the assay was immunoSEQ multiplex PCR. The table shows under 6,500 clones, with 90% to 95% occurring only once. The sample was CD4+ T cells sorted from bone marrow. Receptor source: a woman aged 55-69 years in good health, CMV-negative, and a related stem cell transplant donor.

This chain connects TRBV27 to TRBJ1-5; D is ambiguous. This CDR3 has 14 amino acids. V was pared by 6 bases and J by 4 bases, with 13 bases between. CDR1 MNHEY and CDR2 SMNVEV come from the germline V gene (reference sequence). The CDR3 sequence: CASRSGSINQPQHF. For the CDR3, the DNA is TGTGCCAGCAGATCCGGGTCGATTAATCAGCCCCAGCATTTT.

This sequence joins TRBV6-6 and TRBJ1-3; no clear D. V was cut by 6 bases and J by 3 bases, with 12 bases left in between. In germline, CDR1 is MNHNY, CDR2 SVGAGI (reference sequence). This CDR3 is 14 amino acids long. The CDR3 nucleotides read TGTGCCAGCAGCGGGCCCGGAGGTGGAAACACCATATATTTT. This sequence encodes CASSGPGGGNTIYF.

The chain carries TRBV19 and TRBJ1-1, with 7 bases that match TRBD1. The V and J ends lost 8 bases and 3 bases, in that order; junction bases with no gene match: 12. Germline V gene lookup returns CDR1 LNHDA and CDR2 SQIVND (reference sequence). The CDR3 sequence is 15 residues long. The CDR3 nucleotides read TGTGCCAGTCGCGACAGGGCTCAAGGGGACACTGAAGCTTTCTTT. Amino acid sequence: CASRDRAQGDTEAFF.

V usage is TRBV5-1 and J usage is TRBJ1-3; 9 positions agree with TRBD1. With 5 bases clipped from V and 2 bases from J, the junction kept 5 bases outside the gene matches. Looked up from germline, CDR1 is SGHRS and CDR2 is YFSETQ. This CDR3 is built from 15 residues. CDR3: CASRTGTGTGNTIYF. Written as DNA, the CDR3 is TGCGCCAGCAGGACCGGGACAGGGACTGGAAACACCATATATTTT.

The chain carries TRBV9 and TRBJ2-3, with TRBD1 as a possible D gene (6 bases). The V and J ends lost 0 bases and 2 bases respectively, with 10 bases between them. The germline gives CDR1 SGDLS, CDR2 YYNGEE. CDR3 length: 15 amino acids. CDR3 coding DNA: TGTGCCAGCAGCGTAGGGCAGGGGCTCACAGATACGCAGTATTTT. Amino acid sequence: CASSVGQGLTDTQYF. The complete variable domain, with remaining parts taken from reference TRBV9 and TRBJ2-3, reads DSGVTQTPKHLITATGQRVTLRCSPRSGDLSVYWYQQSLDQGLQFLIQYYNGEERAKGNILERFSAQQFPDLHSELNLSSLELGDSALYFCASSVGQGLTDTQYFGPGTRLTVL.

V and J are TRBV19 and TRBJ2-3; 9 positions match TRBD2. J lost 1 base, V lost 3 bases, and 8 bases had no gene match. The CDR3 loop spans 17 amino acids. CDR1 and CDR2 (germline): LNHDA, SQIVND (reference sequence). CDR3 nucleotide sequence: TGTGCCAGTAGTATGGGGCTAGCGGGATCCCGCACAGATACGCAGTATTTT. It translates to CASSMGLAGSRTDTQYF.

J is TRBJ2-2 and V is TRBV27; TRBD2 agrees at 9 bases. The junction had 0 bases not matched to a gene; V was cut back by 4 bases and J by 0 bases. This CDR3 is 15 amino acids long. From germline, CDR1 is MNHEY and CDR2 SMNVEV (reference sequence). As DNA, the CDR3 is TGTGCCAGCAGTTCTAGCGGGACGAACACCGGGGAGCTGTTTTTT. Protein sequence: CASSSSGTNTGELFF.

The chain employs TRBV5-1 and TRBJ2-7; D unresolved. V lost 0 bases and J lost 0, with 13 bases in between. Looked up from germline, CDR1 is SGHRS and CDR2 is YFSETQ. This CDR3 is 16 amino acids long. CDR3 nucleotides: TGCGCCAGCAGCTTGGAAACCAGAAGGAGCTCCTACGAGCAGTACGTC. Its translation is CASSLETRRSSYEQYV.

The rearrangement links TRBV9 to TRBJ2-5; 8 bases align to TRBD2. Germline V gene sequence: CDR1 SGDLS, CDR2 YYNGEE. The length of the CDR3 is 15 residues. J gave up 5 bases and V 1 base, and 7 bases lay outside the gene matches. Here the CDR3 reads CASSVTSGRRETQYF. CDR3 nucleotide sequence: TGTGCCAGCAGCGTAACTAGCGGAAGGAGGGAGACCCAGTACTTC.

V is TRBV6-5 and J is TRBJ2-7; 9 positions agree with TRBD1. With V trimmed by 5 bases and J by 5 bases, 7 bases remained unmatched. From germline, CDR1 is MNHEY and CDR2 SVGAGI. This CDR3 is built from 14 residues. The CDR3 sequence is CASSPRDRVHEQYV. The CDR3 DNA sequence: TGTGCCAGCAGTCCCCGGGACAGGGTTCACGAGCAGTACGTC.

The chain recombines TRBV27 with TRBJ2-2; no clear D. Per germline, CDR1 MNHEY and CDR2 SMNVEV (reference sequence). Trimming removed 5 bases at V and 3 bases at J, with 4 bases between. The CDR3 is made up of 12 amino acids. The CDR3 region has the DNA TGTGCCAGCAGTCCCTACACCGGGGAGCTGTTTTTT. It yields the protein CASSPYTGELFF.